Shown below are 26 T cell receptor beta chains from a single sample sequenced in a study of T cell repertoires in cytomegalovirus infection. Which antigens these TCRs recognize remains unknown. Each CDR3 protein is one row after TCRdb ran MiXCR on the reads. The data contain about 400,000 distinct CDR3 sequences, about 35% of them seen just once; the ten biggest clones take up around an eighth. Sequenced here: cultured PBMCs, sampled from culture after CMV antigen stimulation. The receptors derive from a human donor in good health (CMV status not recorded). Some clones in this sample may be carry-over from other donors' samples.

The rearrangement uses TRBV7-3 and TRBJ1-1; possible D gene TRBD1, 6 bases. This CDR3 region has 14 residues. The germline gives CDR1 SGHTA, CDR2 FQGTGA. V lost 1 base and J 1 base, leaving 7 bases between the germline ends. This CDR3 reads CASSLKQGNTEAFF. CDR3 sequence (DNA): TGTGCCAGCAGCTTAAAACAGGGGAACACTGAAGCTTTCTTT.

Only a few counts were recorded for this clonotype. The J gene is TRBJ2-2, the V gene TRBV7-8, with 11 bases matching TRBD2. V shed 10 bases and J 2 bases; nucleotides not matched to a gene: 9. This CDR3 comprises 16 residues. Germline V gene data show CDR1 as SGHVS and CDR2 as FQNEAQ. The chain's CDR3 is CATSGGTSGNTGELFF. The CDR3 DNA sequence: TGTGCCACCTCGGGTGGGACTAGCGGTAACACCGGGGAGCTGTTTTTT.

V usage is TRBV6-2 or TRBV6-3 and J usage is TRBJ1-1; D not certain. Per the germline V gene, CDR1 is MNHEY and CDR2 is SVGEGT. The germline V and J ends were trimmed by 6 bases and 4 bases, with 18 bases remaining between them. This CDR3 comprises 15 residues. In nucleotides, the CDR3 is TGTGCCAGCAGAGGGCCGGGCGTATACGGCACTGAAGCTTTCTTT. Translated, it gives CASRGPGVYGTEAFF.

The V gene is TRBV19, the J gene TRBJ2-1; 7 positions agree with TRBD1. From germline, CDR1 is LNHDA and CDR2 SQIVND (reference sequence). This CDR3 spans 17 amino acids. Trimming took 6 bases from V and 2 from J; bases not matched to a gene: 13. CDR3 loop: CASSLIRGTTTYNEQFF. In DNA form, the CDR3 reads TGTGCCAGTAGCCTGATCAGGGGGACAACTACCTACAATGAGCAGTTCTTC.

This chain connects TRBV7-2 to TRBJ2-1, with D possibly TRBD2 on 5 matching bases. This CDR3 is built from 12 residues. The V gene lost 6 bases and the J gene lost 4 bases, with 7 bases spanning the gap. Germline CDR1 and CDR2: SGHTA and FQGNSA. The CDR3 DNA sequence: TGTGCCAGCAGTAGCGAATACAATGAGCAGTTCTTC. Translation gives CASSSEYNEQFF.

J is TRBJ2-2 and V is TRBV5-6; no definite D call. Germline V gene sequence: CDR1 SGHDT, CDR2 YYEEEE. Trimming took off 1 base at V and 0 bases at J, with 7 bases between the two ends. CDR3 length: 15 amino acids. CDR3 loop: CASSLPEPNTGELFF. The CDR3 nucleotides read TGTGCCAGCAGCTTGCCGGAACCGAACACCGGGGAGCTGTTTTTT.

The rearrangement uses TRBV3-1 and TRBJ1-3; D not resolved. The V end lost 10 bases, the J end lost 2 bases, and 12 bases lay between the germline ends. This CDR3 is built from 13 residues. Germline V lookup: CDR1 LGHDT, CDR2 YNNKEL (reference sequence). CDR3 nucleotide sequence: TGTGCCACCGCCCAGAGCGCTGGAAACACCATATATTTT. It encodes CATAQSAGNTIYF.

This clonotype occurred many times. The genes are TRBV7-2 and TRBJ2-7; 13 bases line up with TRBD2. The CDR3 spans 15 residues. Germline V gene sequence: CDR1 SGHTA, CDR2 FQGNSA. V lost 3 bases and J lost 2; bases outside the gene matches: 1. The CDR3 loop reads CASSLGLAGTYEQYF. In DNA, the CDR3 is TGTGCCAGCAGCTTGGGACTAGCGGGAACCTACGAGCAGTACTTC.

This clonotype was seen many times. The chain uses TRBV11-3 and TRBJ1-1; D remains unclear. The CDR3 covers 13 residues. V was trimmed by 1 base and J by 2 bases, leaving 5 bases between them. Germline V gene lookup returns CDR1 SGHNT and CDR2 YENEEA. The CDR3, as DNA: TGTGCCAGCAGCTTAGCGATCAACACTGAAGCTTTCTTT. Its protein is CASSLAINTEAFF.

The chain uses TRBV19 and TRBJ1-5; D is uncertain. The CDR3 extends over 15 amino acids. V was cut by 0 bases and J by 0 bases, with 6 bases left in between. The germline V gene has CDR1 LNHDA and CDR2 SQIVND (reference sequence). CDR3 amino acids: CASSIERDSNQPQHF. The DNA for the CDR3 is TGTGCCAGTAGTATAGAACGGGATAGCAATCAGCCCCAGCATTTT.

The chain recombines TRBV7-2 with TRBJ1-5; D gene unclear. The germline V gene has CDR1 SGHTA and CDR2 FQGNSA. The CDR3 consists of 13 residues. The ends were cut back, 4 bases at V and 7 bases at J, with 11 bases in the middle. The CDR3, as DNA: TGTGCCAGCAGCTCCCTGCTAGGGCAGCCCCAGCATTTT. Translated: CASSSLLGQPQHF.

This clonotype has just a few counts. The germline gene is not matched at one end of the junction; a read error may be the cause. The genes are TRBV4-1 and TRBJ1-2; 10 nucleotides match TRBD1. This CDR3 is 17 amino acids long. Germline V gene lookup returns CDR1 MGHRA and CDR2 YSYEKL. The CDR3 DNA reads TGTGCCAGCAGCCATGGTCCCGGGACAGGGGAGCCCAATGGCTACACCTTC. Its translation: CASSHGPGTGEPNGYTF.

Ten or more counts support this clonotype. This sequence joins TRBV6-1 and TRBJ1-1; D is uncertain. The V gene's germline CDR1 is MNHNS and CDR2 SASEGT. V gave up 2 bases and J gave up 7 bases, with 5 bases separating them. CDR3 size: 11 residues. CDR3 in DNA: TGTGCCAGCAGTGAAATGGGTGAAGCTTTCTTT. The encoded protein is CASSEMGEAFF.

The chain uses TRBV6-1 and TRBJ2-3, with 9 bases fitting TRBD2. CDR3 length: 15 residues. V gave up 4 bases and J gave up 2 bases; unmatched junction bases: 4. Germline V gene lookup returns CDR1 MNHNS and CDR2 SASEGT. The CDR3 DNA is TGTGCCAGCAGTGGTAGCGGGAGCCCCACAGATACGCAGTATTTT. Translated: CASSGSGSPTDTQYF.

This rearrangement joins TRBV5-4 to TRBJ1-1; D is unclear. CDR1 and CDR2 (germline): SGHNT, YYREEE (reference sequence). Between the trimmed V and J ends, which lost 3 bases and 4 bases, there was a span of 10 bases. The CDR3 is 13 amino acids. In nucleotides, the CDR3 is TGTGCCAGCAGCTCACGGGGATTCACTGAAGCTTTCTTT. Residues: CASSSRGFTEAFF.

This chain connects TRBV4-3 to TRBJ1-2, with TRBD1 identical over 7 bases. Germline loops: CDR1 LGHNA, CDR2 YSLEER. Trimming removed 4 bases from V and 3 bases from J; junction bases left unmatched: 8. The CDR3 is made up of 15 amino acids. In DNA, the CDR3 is TGCGCCAGCAGCCCTGGGACAGACGATTACTATGGCTACACCTTC. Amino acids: CASSPGTDDYYGYTF.

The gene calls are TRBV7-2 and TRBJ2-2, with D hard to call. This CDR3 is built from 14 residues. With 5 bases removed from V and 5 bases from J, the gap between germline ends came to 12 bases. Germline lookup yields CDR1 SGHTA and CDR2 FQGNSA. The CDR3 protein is CASSTYWATGELFF. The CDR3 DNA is TGTGCCAGCAGCACATACTGGGCTACCGGGGAGCTGTTTTTT.

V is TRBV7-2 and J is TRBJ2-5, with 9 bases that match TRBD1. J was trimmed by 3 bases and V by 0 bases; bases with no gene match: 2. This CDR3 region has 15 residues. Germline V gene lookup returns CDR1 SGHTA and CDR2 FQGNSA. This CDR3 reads CASSLAGDREETQYF. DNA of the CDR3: TGTGCCAGCAGCTTAGCTGGGGACAGGGAAGAGACCCAGTACTTC.

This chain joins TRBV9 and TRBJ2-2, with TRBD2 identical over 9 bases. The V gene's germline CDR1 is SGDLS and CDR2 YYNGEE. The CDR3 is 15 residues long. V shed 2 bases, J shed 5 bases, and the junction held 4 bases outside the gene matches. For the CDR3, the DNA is TGTGCCAGCAGCGTTAGACTAGCGGAGACCGGGGAGCTGTTTTTT. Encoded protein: CASSVRLAETGELFF.

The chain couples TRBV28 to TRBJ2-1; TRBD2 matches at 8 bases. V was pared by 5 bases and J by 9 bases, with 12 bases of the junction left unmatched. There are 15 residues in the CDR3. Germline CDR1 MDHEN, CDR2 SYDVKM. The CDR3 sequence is CASSQPGLAVREQFF. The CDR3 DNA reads TGTGCCAGCAGTCAACCCGGACTAGCCGTTCGTGAGCAGTTCTTC. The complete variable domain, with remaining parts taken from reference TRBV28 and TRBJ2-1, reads DVKVTQSSRYLVKRTGEKVFLECVQDMDHENMFWYRQDPGLGLRLIYFSYDVKMKEKGDIPEGYSVSREKKERFSLILESASTNQTSMYLCASSQPGLAVREQFFGPGTRLTVL.

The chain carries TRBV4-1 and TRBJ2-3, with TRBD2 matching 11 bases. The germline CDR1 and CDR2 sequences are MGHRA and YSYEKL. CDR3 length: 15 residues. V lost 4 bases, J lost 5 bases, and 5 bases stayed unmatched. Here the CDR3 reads CASSRMTSGIDTQYF. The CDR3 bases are TGCGCCAGCAGCCGAATGACTAGCGGGATAGATACGCAGTATTTT.

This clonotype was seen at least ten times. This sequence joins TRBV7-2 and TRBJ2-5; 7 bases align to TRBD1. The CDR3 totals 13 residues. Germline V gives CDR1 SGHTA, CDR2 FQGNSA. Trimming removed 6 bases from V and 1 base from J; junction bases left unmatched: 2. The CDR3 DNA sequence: TGTGCCAGCAGGGGACAGCGCCAAGAGACCCAGTACTTC. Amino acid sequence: CASRGQRQETQYF.

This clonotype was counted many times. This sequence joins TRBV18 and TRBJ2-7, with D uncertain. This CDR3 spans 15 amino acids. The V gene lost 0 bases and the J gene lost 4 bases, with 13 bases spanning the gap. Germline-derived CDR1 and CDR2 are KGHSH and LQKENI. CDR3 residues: CASSPPGKEGYEQYF. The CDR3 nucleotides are TGTGCCAGCTCACCACCTGGCAAAGAAGGGTACGAGCAGTACTTC.

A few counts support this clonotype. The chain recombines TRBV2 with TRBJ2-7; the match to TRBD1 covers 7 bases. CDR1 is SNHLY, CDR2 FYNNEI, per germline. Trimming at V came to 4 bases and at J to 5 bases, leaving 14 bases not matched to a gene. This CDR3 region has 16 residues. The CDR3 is CASSADLTGVGDEQYF. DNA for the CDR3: TGTGCCAGCAGTGCAGACCTTACAGGGGTGGGAGACGAGCAGTACTTC.

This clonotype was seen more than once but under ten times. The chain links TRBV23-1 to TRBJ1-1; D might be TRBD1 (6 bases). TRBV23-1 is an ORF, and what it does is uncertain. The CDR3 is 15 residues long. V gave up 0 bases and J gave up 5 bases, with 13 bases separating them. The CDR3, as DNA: TGCGCCAGCAGTCAATCTGGCCGGGGGCGGACTGAAGCTTTCTTT. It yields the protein CASSQSGRGRTEAFF.

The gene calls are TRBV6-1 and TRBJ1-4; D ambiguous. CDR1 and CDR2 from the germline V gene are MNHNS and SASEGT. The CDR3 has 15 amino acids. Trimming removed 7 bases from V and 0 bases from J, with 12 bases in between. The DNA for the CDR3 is TGTGCCAGCATGAGGGCACCTGCAACTAATGAAAAACTGTTTTTT. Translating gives CASMRAPATNEKLFF.